The 17 T cell receptor beta chains below all came from one sample that was sequenced in a study of glioma-infiltrating T cells after dendritic cell vaccination. Time point specified: after dendritic cell vaccination, including at tumor progression/relapse. Repertoires were generated with immunoSEQ multiplex PCR, while TCRdb's copy carries only in-frame clones and drops some. The sample holds some 99,000 clones; approximately 80% are singletons and the top ten take about 5.7%. Sequencing was performed on blood, taken after dendritic cell vaccination. The receptors derive from a human donor with glioblastoma.

V usage is TRBV15 and J usage is TRBJ1-2, with 8 nucleotides matching TRBD1. CDR3 length: 15 residues. Germline trimming cut 5 bases from V and 6 bases from J; bases unmatched to any gene: 11. Germline CDR1 reads LNHNV; CDR2 reads YYDKDF (reference sequence). CDR3 protein: CATSDRTGLRHGYTF. CDR3 in DNA: TGTGCCACCAGCGACAGGACAGGGTTACGCCATGGCTACACCTTC.

This clone was observed a few times. V gene TRBV11-2 combines with J gene TRBJ2-5; TRBD2 might be the D (7 bases). In germline, CDR1 is SGHAT, CDR2 FQNNGV. The CDR3 length is 15 residues. V lost 0 bases and J 2 bases, leaving 10 bases between the germline ends. CDR3 loop: CASSLERGGQETQYF. DNA for the CDR3: TGTGCCAGCAGCTTAGAAAGGGGGGGACAAGAGACCCAGTACTTC.

The chain uses TRBV30 and TRBJ1-1; possible D gene TRBD1, 6 bases. CDR1 is GTSNPN and CDR2 is SVGIG in the germline V gene (reference sequence). This CDR3 has 12 residues. V dropped 2 bases and J dropped 6 bases, with 10 bases sitting between them. The chain's CDR3 is CAWSRRGPEAFF. CDR3 DNA sequence: TGTGCCTGGAGTCGCAGGGGTCCTGAAGCTTTCTTT. Full variable domain (rest looked up from reference TRBV30 and TRBJ1-1): SQTIHQWPATLVQPVGSPLSLECTVEGTSNPNLYWYRQAAGRGLQLLFYSVGIGQISSEVPQNLSASRPQDRQFILSSKKLLLSDSGFYLCAWSRRGPEAFFGQGTRLTVV.

V is TRBV28 and J is TRBJ2-7; 9 positions match TRBD1. Germline loops: CDR1 MDHEN, CDR2 SYDVKM. V shed 4 bases, J shed 2 bases, and the junction held 3 bases outside the gene matches. The CDR3 length is 14 residues. The CDR3 sequence: CASSSWTGAYEQYF. The CDR3 DNA reads as TGTGCCAGCAGTTCCTGGACAGGGGCCTACGAGCAGTACTTC.

The chain is built from TRBV18 and TRBJ1-5; D remains unclear. Trimming cost V 2 bases and J 1 base, with 12 bases left between them. Germline V gene data show CDR1 as KGHSH and CDR2 as LQKENI. The CDR3 loop spans 16 amino acids. CDR3: CASSPGSGQSNQPQHF. CDR3 sequence (DNA): TGTGCCAGCTCACCAGGGTCAGGTCAAAGCAATCAGCCCCAGCATTTT.

The genes are TRBV5-6 and TRBJ2-4; 7 positions agree with TRBD2. J gave up 7 bases and V 0 bases, and 4 bases lay outside the gene matches. The length of the CDR3 is 14 residues. In germline, CDR1 is SGHDT, CDR2 YYEEEE. Here the CDR3 reads CASSLGQGGNIQYF. The DNA for the CDR3 is TGTGCCAGCAGCTTGGGGCAGGGAGGGAACATTCAGTACTTC.

This clone was detected many times. The chain employs TRBV11-3 and TRBJ1-1; TRBD1 agrees at 7 bases. The CDR3 sequence is 14 residues long. Germline lookup yields CDR1 SGHNT and CDR2 YENEEA. The J segment lost 0 bases and the V segment lost 5 bases, leaving 3 bases of the junction unmatched. The CDR3 spells CASSPGGLNTEAFF. For the CDR3, the DNA is TGTGCCAGCAGCCCAGGGGGATTGAACACTGAAGCTTTCTTT. Complete variable domain (other parts from reference TRBV11-3 and TRBJ1-1): EAGVVQSPRYKIIEKKQPVAFWCNPISGHNTLYWYLQNLGQGPELLIRYENEEAVDDSQLPKDRFSAERLKGVDSTLKIQPAELGDSAVYLCASSPGGLNTEAFFGQGTRLTVV.

The chain couples TRBV6-5 to TRBJ2-5, with 12 nucleotides matching TRBD1. Per germline, CDR1 MNHEY and CDR2 SVGAGI. V lost 2 bases to trimming and J lost 4 bases; unmatched junction nucleotides: 2. The CDR3 length is 15 residues. This CDR3 is CASSYGTGGRETQYF. As DNA, the CDR3 is TGTGCCAGCAGTTACGGGACAGGGGGCCGAGAGACCCAGTACTTC.

The chain is built from TRBV7-8 and TRBJ1-1, with 9 bases that match TRBD1. Losses at the gene ends were 5 bases for V and 4 bases for J; bases not matched to a gene: 2. The germline V gene encodes CDR1 SGHVS and CDR2 FQNEAQ. The CDR3 runs to 13 residues. The CDR3 coding sequence is TGTGCCAGCAGCCGACAGGGGGGCACTGAAGCTTTCTTT. Encoded protein: CASSRQGGTEAFF.

The rearrangement joins TRBV15 to TRBJ2-3, with 9 bases identical to TRBD1. This CDR3 is built from 16 residues. Germline V gives CDR1 LNHNV, CDR2 YYDKDF (reference sequence). Trimming cost V 2 bases and J 4 bases; bases outside gene matches: 7. The CDR3, as DNA: TGTGCCACCAGCAGACCCACAGGGGGCAGACCAGATACGCAGTATTTT. Its protein is CATSRPTGGRPDTQYF.

This clone appeared a single time. This chain connects TRBV5-1 to TRBJ2-1; TRBD2 matches at 7 bases. Unmatched junction bases numbered 8, after V lost 4 bases and J lost 4 bases. Germline V CDR1 and CDR2: SGHRS, YFSETQ. This CDR3 has 15 amino acids. The CDR3 coding sequence is TGCGCCAGCAGCGCGACTAGCTTTACATACAATGAGCAGTTCTTC. It is translated as CASSATSFTYNEQFF.

This chain uses TRBV6-5 with TRBJ2-2; D is uncertain. Germline V CDR1 and CDR2: MNHEY, SVGAGI. This CDR3 has 12 residues. V was trimmed by 3 bases and J by 5 bases, leaving 4 bases between them. DNA of the CDR3: TGTGCCAGCAGTTATCAAACCGGGGAGCTGTTTTTT. The encoded protein is CASSYQTGELFF.

The J gene is TRBJ1-2, the V gene TRBV7-3; D might be TRBD1 (6 bases). Trimming removed 2 bases at V and 14 bases at J, with 18 bases between. Germline V gene data show CDR1 as SGHTA and CDR2 as FQGTGA. This CDR3 is built from 13 residues. The CDR3 spells CASSLEQGIGITF. The CDR3 DNA is TGTGCCAGCAGCTTAGAACAGGGCATAGGGATAACCTTC.

This chain joins TRBV30 and TRBJ1-6; D not certain. Per the germline V gene, CDR1 is GTSNPN and CDR2 is SVGIG (reference sequence). CDR3 length equals 14 residues. Trimming pared 3 bases from V and 3 bases from J, leaving 9 bases between. The CDR3 sequence is CAWRTAVYNSPLHF. CDR3 DNA: TGTGCCTGGAGAACAGCTGTCTATAATTCACCCCTCCACTTT. Full variable domain (remainder filled in from reference TRBV30 and TRBJ1-6): SQTIHQWPATLVQPVGSPLSLECTVEGTSNPNLYWYRQAAGRGLQLLFYSVGIGQISSEVPQNLSASRPQDRQFILSSKKLLLSDSGFYLCAWRTAVYNSPLHFGNGTRLTVT.

This clone has a single count. V is TRBV5-4 and J is TRBJ2-2; 7 bases map to TRBD2. Germline CDR1 SGHNT, CDR2 YYREEE (reference sequence). Trimming cost V 2 bases and J 1 base; bases outside gene matches: 2. This CDR3 is 15 amino acids long. The CDR3 DNA follows: TGTGCCAGCAGCTTCGGCGGGAGGAACACCGGGGAGCTGTTTTTT. It is translated as CASSFGGRNTGELFF.

V and J are TRBV6-5 and TRBJ2-7; no definite D call. The CDR3 totals 13 residues. Germline loops: CDR1 MNHEY, CDR2 SVGAGI. V was clipped by 0 bases and J by 3 bases, with 6 bases between them. CDR3: CASSYSGSYEQYF. In DNA form, the CDR3 reads TGTGCCAGCAGTTACTCGGGCAGCTACGAGCAGTACTTC.

The chain employs TRBV2 and TRBJ1-4, with 12 bases matching TRBD1. The V and J ends lost 4 bases and 8 bases, in that order; junction bases with no gene match: 5. In germline, CDR1 is SNHLY, CDR2 FYNNEI. CDR3 size: 15 residues. CDR3 sequence: CASSVPGQGAEKLFF. The CDR3 nucleotides read TGTGCCAGCAGTGTCCCGGGACAGGGGGCAGAAAAACTGTTTTTT.